This T cell receptor (beta chain) was sequenced during a study of CD8+ T cells in alopecia areata. This CDR3 has 13 amino acids. V gave up 4 bases and J gave up 4 bases, with 10 bases separating them. Germline CDR1 MRHNA, CDR2 SNTAGT. RNA extraction was followed by reverse transcription into cDNA, which acted as the sequencing template. The method was immunoSEQ multiplex PCR; TCRdb's version includes in-frame clones alone and lacks a portion of them. The sample shows roughly 230,000 clones, less than 45% of them seen only once. Treatment reported: oral pan-JAK inhibitor, 5-10 mg twice daily. Cell sorting was applied to PBMCs, and CD4+ and CD8+ T cells were collected. Broader study findings: Among the 100 top clones, expanded CD8+ clones, like scalp clonality, were significantly decreased by tofacitinib.

With respect to this clone: Its antigen is not known.

This material consisted of CD4+ T cells sorted from blood, taken at approximately week 36, from a patient treated with tofacitinib. The chain combines TRBV6-4 with TRBJ2-5; D possibly uses TRBD1 or TRBD2 (5 bases each). This sequence was found in a human donor with alopecia areata. The CDR3 DNA is TGTGCCAGCAGTGTAGAGAGGGGAGAGACCCAGTACTTC. This codes for CASSVERGETQYF.